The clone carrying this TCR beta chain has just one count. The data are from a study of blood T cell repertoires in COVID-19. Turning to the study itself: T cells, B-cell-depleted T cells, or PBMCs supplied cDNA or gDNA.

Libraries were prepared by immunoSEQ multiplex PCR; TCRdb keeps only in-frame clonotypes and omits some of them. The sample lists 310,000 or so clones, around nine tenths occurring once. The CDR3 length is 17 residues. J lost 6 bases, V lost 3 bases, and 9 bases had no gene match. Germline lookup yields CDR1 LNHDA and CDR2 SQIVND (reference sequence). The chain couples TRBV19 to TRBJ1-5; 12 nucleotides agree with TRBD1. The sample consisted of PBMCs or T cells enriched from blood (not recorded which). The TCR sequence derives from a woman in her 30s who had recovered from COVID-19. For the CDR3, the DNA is TGTGCCAGTAGTATTCGAGCCGGGACAGGGGGCGTTCAGCCCCAGCATTTT. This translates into CASSIRAGTGGVQPQHF.